The TCR beta chain under discussion was sequenced for a study of blood T cells in healthy people across ages. The overall study: Template switching picked up about one barcoded beta molecule for each two T cells. Study results and caveats: A strong correlation was found between TCR beta diversity and the percentage of naive T cells. PBMC samples, being unsorted, prevented any conclusive comparison of naive and antigen-experienced cells. Naive CD4+ cell counts and diversity both ran higher in long-lived than in aged donors.

Of note for this clonotype: Its target is not known. A read error may explain this, as a much larger clone is one base away.

Germline V gene data show CDR1 as SQVTM and CDR2 as ANQGSEA. The CDR3 totals 12 residues. Then a second PCR, running roughly 7 to 11 cycles, was carried out with a sample-barcoded 5' primer and a J-beta primer mix. MiXCR, applied by TCRdb to the 5' RACE reads, yields one record per CDR3 protein. Of around 1,500,000 distinct CDR3 sequences in the sample, roughly 30% were seen once. Material: blood. The chain employs TRBV29-1 and TRBJ2-7; D is unclear. TRBJ2-5 matches the DNA end more closely, so the J call is doubtful. This clonotype was sampled from a woman aged 30 to 39 in good health. In DNA, the CDR3 is TGCAGCCGCTACAGACCTGGAGAGACCCAGTACTTC. Residues: CSRYRPGETQYF.